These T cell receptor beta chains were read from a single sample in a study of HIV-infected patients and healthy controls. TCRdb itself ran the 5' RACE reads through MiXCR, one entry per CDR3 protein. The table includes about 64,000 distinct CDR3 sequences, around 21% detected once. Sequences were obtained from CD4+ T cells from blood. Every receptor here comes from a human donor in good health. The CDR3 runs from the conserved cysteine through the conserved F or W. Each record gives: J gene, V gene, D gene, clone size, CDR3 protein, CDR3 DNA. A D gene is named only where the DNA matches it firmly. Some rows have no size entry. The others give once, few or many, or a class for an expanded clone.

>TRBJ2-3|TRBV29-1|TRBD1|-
CSVRQTGGPDTQYF
TGCAGCGTTCGGCAGACAGGGGGCCCAGATACGCAGTATTTT
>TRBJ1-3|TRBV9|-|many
CASSVARSGRSSGNTIYF
TGTGCCAGCAGCGTAGCTAGGTCGGGCCGAAGCTCTGGAAACACCATATATTTT
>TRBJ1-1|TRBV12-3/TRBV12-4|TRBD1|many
CASSLEQGSMNTEAFF
TGTGCCAGCAGTTTAGAACAGGGGAGCATGAACACTGAAGCTTTCTTT
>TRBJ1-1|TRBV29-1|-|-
CSGQGPMNTEAFF
TGCAGCGGACAAGGGCCCATGAACACTGAAGCTTTCTTT
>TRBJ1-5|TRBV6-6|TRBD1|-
CASSYRSGTGFQPQHF
TGTGCCAGCAGTTACCGATCCGGGACAGGGTTTCAGCCCCAGCATTTT
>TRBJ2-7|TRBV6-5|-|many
CASSSSSEQYF
TGTGCCAGCAGTTCCTCGAGCGAGCAGTACTTC
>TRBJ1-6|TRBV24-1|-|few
CAASGGWGSPLHF
TGTGCCGCTTCGGGTGGATGGGGTTCACCCCTCCACTTT
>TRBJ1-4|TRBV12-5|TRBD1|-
CASGYPDRGRANEKLFF
TGTGCTAGTGGTTACCCGGACAGGGGGCGCGCTAATGAAAAACTGTTTTTT
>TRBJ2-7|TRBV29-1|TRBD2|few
CSAGLAGVEQYF
TGCAGCGCGGGACTAGCGGGAGTCGAGCAGTACTTC
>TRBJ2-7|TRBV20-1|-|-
CSARSYRVGSSYEQYF
TGCAGTGCTAGATCCTACAGGGTGGGGAGCTCCTACGAGCAGTACTTC
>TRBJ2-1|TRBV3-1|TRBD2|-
CASSQVGLAAYNEQFF
TGTGCCAGCAGCCAAGTAGGACTAGCGGCCTACAATGAGCAGTTCTTC
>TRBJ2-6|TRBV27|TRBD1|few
CASSLYRGPGANVLTF
TGTGCCAGCAGTTTATACAGGGGGCCTGGGGCCAACGTCCTGACTTTC
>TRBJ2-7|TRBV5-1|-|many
CASSLAPGLYEQYF
TGCGCCAGCAGCTTGGCCCCGGGGCTGTACGAGCAGTACTTC
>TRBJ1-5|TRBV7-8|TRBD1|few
CASSFGTGGNQPQHF
TGTGCCAGCAGCTTTGGGACAGGGGGCAATCAGCCCCAGCATTTT
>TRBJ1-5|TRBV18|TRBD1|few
CASSPSDRANQPQHF
TGTGCCAGCTCACCCTCGGACAGGGCAAATCAGCCCCAGCATTTT
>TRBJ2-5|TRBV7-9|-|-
CAVRRRQQETQYF
TGTGCCGTCCGGAGAAGGCAGCAAGAGACCCAGTACTTC
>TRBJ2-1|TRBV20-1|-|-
CSAQAYNEQFF
TGCAGTGCCCAAGCCTACAATGAGCAGTTCTTC
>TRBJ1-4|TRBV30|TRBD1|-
CAWNRGANEKLFF
TGTGCCTGGAACAGGGGAGCAAATGAAAAACTGTTTTTT
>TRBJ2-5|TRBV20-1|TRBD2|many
CSATGLVGTQYF
TGCAGTGCTACGGGACTAGTAGGGACCCAGTACTTC
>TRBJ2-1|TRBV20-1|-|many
CSARGGGEQFF
TGCAGTGCTAGGGGGGGAGGTGAGCAGTTCTTC
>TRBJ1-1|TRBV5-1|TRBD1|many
CASSTDRGLEAFF
TGCGCCAGCAGTACCGACAGGGGGCTTGAAGCTTTCTTT
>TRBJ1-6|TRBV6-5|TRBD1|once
CASSQQGAIYNSPLHF
TGTGCCAGCAGTCAACAGGGGGCCATTTATAATTCACCCCTCCACTTT
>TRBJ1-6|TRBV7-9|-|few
CASSLWTDNSPLHF
TGTGCCAGCAGCTTATGGACAGATAATTCACCCCTCCACTTT
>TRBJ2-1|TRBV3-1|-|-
CASSPLGGVGYNEQFF
TGTGCCAGCAGCCCCCTAGGGGGAGTGGGTTACAATGAGCAGTTCTTC
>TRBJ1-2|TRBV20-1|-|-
CSARDNQAGYGYTF
TGCAGTGCTAGAGATAATCAGGCCGGGTATGGCTACACCTTC
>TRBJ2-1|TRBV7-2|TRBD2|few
CASSLFSTSGGMQFF
TGTGCCAGCAGCTTATTCTCGACTAGCGGGGGTATGCAGTTCTTC
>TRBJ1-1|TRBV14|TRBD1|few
CASSPKQGFNTEAFF
TGTGCCAGCAGCCCGAAACAGGGGTTCAACACTGAAGCTTTCTTT
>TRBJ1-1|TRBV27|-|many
CASRQDANTEAFF
TGTGCCAGCCGACAGGATGCGAACACTGAAGCTTTCTTT
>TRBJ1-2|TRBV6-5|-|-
CASSYEYNYGYTF
TGTGCCAGCAGTTACGAGTATAACTATGGCTACACCTTC